These 15 T cell receptor beta chains were sequenced from one sample in a study of shared clonotypes between healthy human individuals. The method was immunoSEQ multiplex PCR; TCRdb's version includes in-frame clones alone and lacks a portion of them. The profile shows roughly 2 million clones, approximately 95% of them singletons. Sequences were obtained from naive CD4+ T cells sorted from blood. Subset: CD45RA+ positively selected. The source is a man aged 18 to 29 in good health.

The chain has TRBV6-1 and TRBJ2-3; D ambiguous. The CDR3 runs to 15 residues. Germline V CDR1 and CDR2: MNHNS, SASEGT. Trimming cost V 1 base and J 0 bases, with 8 bases left between them. In DNA form, the CDR3 reads TGTGCCAGCAGTGAAGTTGGATGGAGCACAGATACGCAGTATTTT. Its translation: CASSEVGWSTDTQYF.

CDR3 region: CASSYLPSGSYGDTEAFF. The CDR3 bases are TGTGCCAGCAGCTATTTACCATCAGGGTCCTACGGGGACACTGAAGCTTTCTTT. V and J are TRBV7-6 and TRBJ1-1, with D tentatively TRBD1 (5 bases). Per germline, CDR1 SGHVS and CDR2 FNYEAQ. The V gene lost 4 bases and the J gene lost 3 bases, with 24 bases spanning the gap. The CDR3 loop spans 18 amino acids.

The chain carries TRBV29-1 and TRBJ2-5; TRBD2 agrees at 13 bases. This CDR3 contains 16 residues. Germline CDR1 SQVTM, CDR2 ANQGSEA. V was pared by 4 bases and J by 4 bases, with 9 bases of the junction left unmatched. The CDR3 reads CSVAPGLAGARETQYF. The CDR3, as DNA: TGCAGCGTTGCCCCTGGACTAGCGGGGGCTCGAGAGACCCAGTACTTC.

The J gene is TRBJ1-4, the V gene TRBV6-6, with D tentatively TRBD1 (6 bases). V was cut by 7 bases and J by 3 bases, with 12 bases left in between. From germline, CDR1 is MNHNY and CDR2 SVGAGI (reference sequence). CDR3 length equals 14 residues. The CDR3 nucleotides read TGTGCCAGCAACCGGGGACAATCTAATGAAAAACTGTTTTTT. This encodes CASNRGQSNEKLFF.

The chain couples TRBV7-9 to TRBJ1-1; D gene ambiguous. The CDR3 consists of 13 residues. Between the trimmed V and J ends, which lost 5 bases and 1 base, there was a span of 8 bases. In germline, CDR1 is SEHNR, CDR2 FQNEAQ (reference sequence). This CDR3 is CASSHGKNTEAFF. DNA of the CDR3: TGTGCCAGCAGCCACGGGAAGAACACTGAAGCTTTCTTT.

This rearrangement joins TRBV12-5 to TRBJ2-3, with 9 bases lining up with TRBD2. CDR1 is LGHNT, CDR2 FRNRAP, per germline. The CDR3 sequence is 16 residues long. V gave up 6 bases and J gave up 2 bases; unmatched junction bases: 9. CDR3: CASGLGAGGITDTQYF. The CDR3 DNA is TGTGCTAGTGGCCTCGGAGCGGGGGGAATCACAGATACGCAGTATTTT.

Worth noting for this clone: Sequence at one end of the junction differs from germline and may be a read error. The V call is TRBV9, the J call TRBJ2-7; 8 nucleotides line up with TRBD2. CDR3 length equals 14 residues. The germline V gene encodes CDR1 SGDLS and CDR2 YYNGEE. CDR3 residues: CASSQREFSNEQYF. CDR3 coding DNA: TGTGCCAGCAGCCAGCGGGAGTTCTCCAACGAGCAGTACTTC.

The chain links TRBV7-9 to TRBJ1-1; 7 positions agree with TRBD1. The trim removed 5 bases at V and 0 bases at J, leaving 12 bases unmatched. CDR1 is SEHNR, CDR2 FQNEAQ, per germline (reference sequence). This CDR3 has 17 amino acids. Here the CDR3 reads CASSPHYGQDMNTEAFF. The CDR3 DNA is TGTGCCAGCAGCCCCCATTACGGACAGGACATGAACACTGAAGCTTTCTTT.

This clone has just one count. This sample includes further DNA sequences coding for the same CDR3. The chain couples TRBV5-1 to TRBJ1-2, with 8 bases identical to TRBD1. The CDR3 totals 13 residues. With V trimmed by 2 bases and J by 6 bases, 3 bases remained unmatched. In germline, CDR1 is SGHRS, CDR2 YFSETQ. CDR3: CASSLGTGNGYTF. The CDR3 region has the DNA TGCGCCAGCAGCTTAGGGACAGGTAATGGCTACACCTTC. Filled out from reference TRBV5-1 and TRBJ1-2, the complete variable domain reads KAGVTQTPRYLIKTRGQQVTLSCSPISGHRSVSWYQQTPGQGLQFLFEYFSETQRNKGNFPGRFSGRQFSNSRSEMNVSTLELGDSALYLCASSLGTGNGYTFGSGTRLTVV.

The V call is TRBV11-2, the J call TRBJ2-3; 7 nucleotides agree with TRBD2. The length of the CDR3 is 19 residues. The germline gives CDR1 SGHAT, CDR2 FQNNGV. V trimming: 1 base; J trimming: 5 bases; junction bases outside the gene matches: 18. CDR3 DNA: TGTGCCAGCAGCTTAGGGCCAAGCGGGACTACACAGTCTCAAGATACGCAGTATTTT. Its translation is CASSLGPSGTTQSQDTQYF.

The CDR3 spells CASGVAPLLAGSYNEQFF. The CDR3 DNA follows: TGTGCTAGTGGTGTGGCCCCTCTTCTAGCGGGCTCCTACAATGAGCAGTTCTTC. The chain links TRBV12-5 to TRBJ2-1; 8 bases align to TRBD2. J was trimmed by 0 bases and V by 5 bases; bases with no gene match: 12. The CDR3 is made up of 18 amino acids. In germline, CDR1 is LGHNT, CDR2 FRNRAP.

This clone was counted once. This chain connects TRBV5-1 to TRBJ2-3; D uncertain. The CDR3 has 15 amino acids. Per germline, CDR1 SGHRS and CDR2 YFSETQ. V dropped 0 bases and J dropped 0 bases, with 8 bases sitting between them. The CDR3 here is CASSLEHPSTDTQYF. DNA for the CDR3: TGCGCCAGCAGCTTGGAACACCCTAGCACAGATACGCAGTATTTT.

The chain couples TRBV7-2 to TRBJ2-7; D is uncertain. V lost 1 base and J lost 2, with 15 bases in between. The CDR3 loop spans 16 amino acids. The germline CDR1 and CDR2 sequences are SGHTA and FQGNSA. CDR3 nucleotide sequence: TGTGCCAGCAGCTTAGTTGGCATCGGCGTGGCCTACGAGCAGTACTTC. Protein sequence: CASSLVGIGVAYEQYF.

J is TRBJ1-4 and V is TRBV18, with D possibly TRBD1 on 5 matching bases. V shed 0 bases and J shed 7 bases, with 12 bases lying between them. Germline CDR1 is KGHSH and CDR2 is LQKENI. The CDR3 totals 15 residues. The CDR3 coding sequence is TGTGCCAGCTCACCACCGACAAGCGGGGGTGAAAAACTGTTTTTT. This codes for CASSPPTSGGEKLFF.

The chain uses TRBV5-4 and TRBJ2-5; TRBD2 aligns across 8 bases. The CDR3 length is 14 residues. V gave up 5 bases and J gave up 5 bases; unmatched junction bases: 8. The germline CDR1 and CDR2 sequences are SGHNT and YYREEE (reference sequence). The DNA for the CDR3 is TGTGCCAGCAGAGCAGCGGGGGCGGTGGAGACCCAGTACTTC. Translated: CASRAAGAVETQYF.